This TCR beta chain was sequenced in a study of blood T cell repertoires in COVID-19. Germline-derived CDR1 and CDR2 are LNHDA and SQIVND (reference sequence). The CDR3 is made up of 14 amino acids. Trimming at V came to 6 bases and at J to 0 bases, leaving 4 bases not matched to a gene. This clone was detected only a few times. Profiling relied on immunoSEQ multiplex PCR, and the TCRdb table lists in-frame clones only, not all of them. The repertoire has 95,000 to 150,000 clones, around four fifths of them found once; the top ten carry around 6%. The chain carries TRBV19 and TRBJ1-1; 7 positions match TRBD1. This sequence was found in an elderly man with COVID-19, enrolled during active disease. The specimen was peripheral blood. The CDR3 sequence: CASRDRPMNTEAFF. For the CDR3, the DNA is TGTGCCAGTAGGGACAGGCCAATGAACACTGAAGCTTTCTTT. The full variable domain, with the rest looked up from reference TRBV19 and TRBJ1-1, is DGGITQSPKYLFRKEGQNVTLSCEQNLNHDAMYWYRQDPGQGLRLIYYSQIVNDFQKGDIAEGYSVSREKKESFPLTVTSAQKNPTAFYLCASRDRPMNTEAFFGQGTRLTVV.